This T cell receptor beta chain emerged from a study of blood T cell repertoires in COVID-19. Whole-study context: Acute-phase and convalescent COVID-19 samples originated in the United States, Italy and Spain. In each case, the material was cDNA or gDNA derived from T cells, B-cell-depleted T cells, or PBMCs.

Participant age was about 18 to 89 years, and participants resided in approximately 24 US areas. Participant-reported clinical history was the basis for cohort assignment. The V gene's germline CDR1 is SGHRS and CDR2 YFSETQ. The germline V and J ends were trimmed by 0 bases and 3 bases, with 9 bases remaining between them. This CDR3 comprises 14 residues. Sequencing used immunoSEQ multiplex PCR; TCRdb keeps in-frame clones, though not all of them. The table records about 150,000 clones, more than 75% of them present only once. This sequence joins TRBV5-1 and TRBJ1-1; perhaps TRBD1 as D (6 bases). This TCR derives from a woman between 50 and 59 years old who had recovered from COVID-19. Source material: PBMCs or T cells enriched from blood (not recorded which). In DNA, the CDR3 is TGCGCCAGCAGCTTGGACAGGGCCGACACTGAAGCTTTCTTT. Translated: CASSLDRADTEAFF. Full variable domain (rest looked up from reference TRBV5-1 and TRBJ1-1): KAGVTQTPRYLIKTRGQQVTLSCSPISGHRSVSWYQQTPGQGLQFLFEYFSETQRNKGNFPGRFSGRQFSNSRSEMNVSTLELGDSALYLCASSLDRADTEAFFGQGTRLTVV.